Sequencing of this T cell receptor beta chain was carried out in a study of OX40 agonist ivuxolimab in advanced cancers. Looking at the study overall: Dose-escalation patients suffered from hepatocellular carcinoma, melanoma, renal cell or head and neck cancer. Study findings and constraints: At doses 0.1 to 3.0 mg/kg, CD4+ and CD8+ clones expanded.

Germline CDR1 is MNHNS and CDR2 is SASEGT. Unmatched junction bases numbered 4, after V lost 2 bases and J lost 1 base. The CDR3 is 17 amino acids. TCRdb keeps only in-frame clones here, not all; method: immunoSEQ multiplex PCR. Of about 28,000 clones in the sample, approximately 85% were seen once. Note on this clone: The antigen is not known.

This sequence joins TRBV6-1 and TRBJ2-3, with 12 bases lining up with TRBD2. Sample: CD4+ or CD8+ T cells sorted from blood, taken in a trial of the OX40 agonist ivuxolimab. This TCR came from an adult with an advanced solid tumor such as melanoma, head and neck, liver or kidney cancer. The CDR3 DNA follows: TGTGCCAGCAGTGAACCTAGCGGGAGGGCCGGCACAGATACGCAGTATTTT. Translating it yields CASSEPSGRAGTDTQYF.